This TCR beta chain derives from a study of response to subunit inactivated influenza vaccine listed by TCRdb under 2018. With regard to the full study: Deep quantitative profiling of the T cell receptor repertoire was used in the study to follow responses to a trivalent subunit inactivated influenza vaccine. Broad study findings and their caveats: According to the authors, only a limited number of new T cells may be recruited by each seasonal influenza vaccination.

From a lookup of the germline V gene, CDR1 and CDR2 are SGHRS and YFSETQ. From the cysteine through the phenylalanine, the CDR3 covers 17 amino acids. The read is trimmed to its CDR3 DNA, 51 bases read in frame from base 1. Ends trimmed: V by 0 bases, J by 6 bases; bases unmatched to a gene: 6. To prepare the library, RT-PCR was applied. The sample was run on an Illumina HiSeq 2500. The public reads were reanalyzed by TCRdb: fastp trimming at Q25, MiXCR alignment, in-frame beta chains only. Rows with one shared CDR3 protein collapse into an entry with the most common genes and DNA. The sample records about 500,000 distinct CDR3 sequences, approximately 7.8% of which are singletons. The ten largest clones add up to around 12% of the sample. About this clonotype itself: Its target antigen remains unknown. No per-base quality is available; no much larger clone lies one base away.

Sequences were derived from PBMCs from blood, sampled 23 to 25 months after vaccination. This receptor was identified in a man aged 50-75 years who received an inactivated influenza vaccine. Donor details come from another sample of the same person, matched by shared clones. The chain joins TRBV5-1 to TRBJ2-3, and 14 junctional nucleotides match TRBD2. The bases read TGCGCCAGCAGCTTGGGACTAGCGGGAGGGGTGACGGATACGCAGTATTTT. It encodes CASSLGLAGGVTDTQYF.